One sample yielded the 15 T cell receptor beta chains listed below, sequenced in a study of T cells after yellow fever vaccination. TCRdb re-called the 5' RACE reads with MiXCR, one entry per CDR3 protein. There are 450,000 to 550,000 distinct CDR3 sequences in the sample; under 25% occur only once, and approximately 14% lies in the top ten. Sequencing was performed on PBMCs, taken 15 days after the yellow fever booster vaccination. Receptors were obtained from a man aged 25 to 40 who received the YFV17D yellow fever vaccine.

The chain combines TRBV11-2 with TRBJ1-4; D call uncertain. Germline CDR1 SGHAT, CDR2 FQNNGV. The CDR3 has 16 amino acids. The ends were cut back, 5 bases at V and 5 bases at J, with 18 bases in the middle. CDR3 nucleotides: TGTGCCAGCAGCCCAGAGGGCCTGTTGAGGAATGAAAAACTGTTTTTT. This gives the protein CASSPEGLLRNEKLFF.

V gene TRBV5-1 combines with J gene TRBJ2-1; 7 positions agree with TRBD2. With V trimmed by 7 bases and J by 4 bases, 8 bases remained unmatched. The CDR3 covers 14 residues. In germline, CDR1 is SGHRS, CDR2 YFSETQ. CDR3 sequence: CASCYTGGYNEQFF. CDR3 DNA sequence: TGCGCCAGCTGCTACACCGGGGGGTACAATGAGCAGTTCTTC.

This clonotype was counted only a few times. The V call is TRBV5-4, the J call TRBJ1-1, with D possibly matching TRBD1 (6 bases). The V gene lost 3 bases and the J gene lost 4 bases, with 10 bases spanning the gap. Germline assignment: CDR1 SGHNT and CDR2 YYREEE (reference sequence). This CDR3 has 13 residues. CDR3 loop: CASSWGTTTEAFF. CDR3 bases: TGTGCCAGCAGCTGGGGGACAACCACTGAAGCTTTCTTT.

The sample holds a few counts of this clonotype. The V call is TRBV10-2, the J call TRBJ2-1; 13 nucleotides match TRBD2. Germline lookup yields CDR1 WSHSY and CDR2 SAAADI. The V segment lost 4 bases and the J segment 4 bases; nucleotides outside the gene matches: 4. This CDR3 region has 16 residues. CDR3 sequence reads: CASSGPGLAGYNEQFF. CDR3 in DNA: TGCGCCAGCAGTGGACCGGGACTAGCGGGATACAATGAGCAGTTCTTC.

J is TRBJ2-4 and V is TRBV20-1; no firm D call. V lost 4 bases and J lost 0, with 13 bases in between. This CDR3 is 15 amino acids long. Germline CDR1 reads DFQATT; CDR2 reads SNEGSKA (reference sequence). The CDR3 DNA reads TGCAGTGCTATTTCAGGCAGCCTAGCCAAAAACATTCAGTACTTC. Its translation: CSAISGSLAKNIQYF.

This clonotype was observed a handful of times. The chain combines TRBV10-2 with TRBJ2-7, with no clear D. There are 10 residues in the CDR3. V lost 5 bases, J lost 12 bases, and 11 bases lay in between. Germline lookup yields CDR1 WSHSY and CDR2 SAAADI. In DNA, the CDR3 is TGCGCCAGCAGTTCGGCCCCTCGGTACTTC. This sequence encodes CASSSAPRYF.

This clonotype showed up just a few times. This chain links TRBV7-8 with TRBJ1-1; no reliable D call. The germline V gene encodes CDR1 SGHVS and CDR2 FQNEAQ. V was shortened by 1 base and J by 4 bases, with 7 bases between the two germline ends. This CDR3 has 13 amino acids. The CDR3: CASSLVQSTEAFF. In nucleotides, the CDR3 is TGTGCCAGCAGCTTAGTTCAAAGCACTGAAGCTTTCTTT. Full variable domain (rest looked up from reference TRBV7-8 and TRBJ1-1): GAGVSQSPRYKVAKRGQDVALRCDPISGHVSLFWYQQALGQGPEFLTYFQNEAQLDKSGLPSDRFFAERPEGSVSTLKIQRTQQEDSAVYLCASSLVQSTEAFFGQGTRLTVV.

The chain couples TRBV7-2 to TRBJ2-2; 9 bases are shared with TRBD2. The CDR3 is 15 residues long. CDR1 is SGHTA, CDR2 FQGNSA, per germline. V trimming: 1 base; J trimming: 6 bases; junction bases outside the gene matches: 3. CDR3 DNA: TGTGCCAGCAGCTTAGTCCTAGCGGGACCCGGGGAGCTGTTTTTT. Translating gives CASSLVLAGPGELFF.

The chain links TRBV24-1 to TRBJ2-5; a weak D match, TRBD1 (7 bases). Trimming removed 3 bases from V and 5 bases from J, with 18 bases in between. CDR3 size: 16 residues. CDR1 is KGHDR, CDR2 SFDVKD, per germline. CDR3 loop: CATSDGGQEDYETQYF. The CDR3 DNA reads as TGTGCCACCAGTGATGGAGGACAGGAGGACTATGAGACCCAGTACTTC.

The chain joins TRBV5-4 to TRBJ2-1; 7 bases are a match to TRBD1. The CDR3 loop spans 13 amino acids. With V trimmed by 5 bases and J by 7 bases, 6 bases remained unmatched. Per germline, CDR1 SGHNT and CDR2 YYREEE (reference sequence). The CDR3 spells CASRRDRRNEQFF. The CDR3 DNA is TGTGCCAGCAGACGGGACAGAAGGAATGAGCAGTTCTTC.

This clonotype was observed a few times. The V call is TRBV6-2 or TRBV6-3, the J call TRBJ2-2, with D possibly being TRBD2 (5 bases). The CDR3 is made up of 15 amino acids. Germline CDR1 MNHEY, CDR2 SVGEGT. V gave up 3 bases and J gave up 7 bases, with 15 bases separating them. In nucleotides, the CDR3 is TGTGCCAGCAGTTATACCGGGAATCCGGTCGGGGAGCTGTTTTTT. This translates into CASSYTGNPVGELFF.

This clonotype turned up a few times. The rearrangement links TRBV20-1 to TRBJ1-4; D may be TRBD1 (6 bases). The CDR3 loop spans 14 amino acids. Trimming left V 6 bases short and J 5 bases short, with 16 bases between. Germline CDR1 reads DFQATT; CDR2 reads SNEGSKA (reference sequence). CDR3 nucleotide sequence: TGCAGTGCAGACGCCGGGACAAGAAATGAAAAACTGTTTTTT. Translating gives CSADAGTRNEKLFF.

There are a few counts of this clonotype. The rearrangement uses TRBV27 and TRBJ2-7; perhaps D is TRBD1 or TRBD2 (5 bases each). Per germline, CDR1 MNHEY and CDR2 SMNVEV (reference sequence). The length of the CDR3 is 14 residues. The V end lost 3 bases, the J end lost 3 bases, and 12 bases lay between the germline ends. The CDR3 region has the DNA TGTGCCAGCAGTTTCCGGGACCGATACTACGAGCAGTACTTC. Translating it yields CASSFRDRYYEQYF.

The rearrangement uses TRBV12-3 or TRBV12-4 and TRBJ1-1; 8 bases align to TRBD1. This CDR3 is built from 14 residues. V lost 3 bases, J lost 4 bases, and 4 bases stayed unmatched. CDR3 in DNA: TGTGCCAGCAGTTTGACAGGGGTTACCACTGAAGCTTTCTTT. Translating it yields CASSLTGVTTEAFF.

For the CDR3, the DNA is TGCAGCGTTGGGCTAGCGGGCGACGAGCAGTACTTC. Its translation: CSVGLAGDEQYF. The chain has TRBV29-1 and TRBJ2-7; TRBD2 aligns across 8 bases. The CDR3 runs to 12 residues. The V segment lost 4 bases and the J segment 5 bases; nucleotides outside the gene matches: 4. CDR1 and CDR2 from the germline V gene are SQVTM and ANQGSEA.